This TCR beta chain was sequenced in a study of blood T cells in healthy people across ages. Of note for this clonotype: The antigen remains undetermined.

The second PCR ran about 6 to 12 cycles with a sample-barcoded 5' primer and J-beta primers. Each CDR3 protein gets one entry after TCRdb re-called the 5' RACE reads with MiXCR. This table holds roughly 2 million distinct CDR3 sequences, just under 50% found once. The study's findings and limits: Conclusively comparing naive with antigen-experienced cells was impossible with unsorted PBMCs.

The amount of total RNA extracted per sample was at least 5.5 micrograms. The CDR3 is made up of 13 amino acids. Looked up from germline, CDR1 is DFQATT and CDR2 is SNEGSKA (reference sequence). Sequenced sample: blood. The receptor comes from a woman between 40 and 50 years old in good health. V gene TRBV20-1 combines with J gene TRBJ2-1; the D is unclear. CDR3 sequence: CSPYESGNNEQFF. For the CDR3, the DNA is TGCAGCCCCTACGAAAGTGGAAACAATGAGCAGTTCTTC.